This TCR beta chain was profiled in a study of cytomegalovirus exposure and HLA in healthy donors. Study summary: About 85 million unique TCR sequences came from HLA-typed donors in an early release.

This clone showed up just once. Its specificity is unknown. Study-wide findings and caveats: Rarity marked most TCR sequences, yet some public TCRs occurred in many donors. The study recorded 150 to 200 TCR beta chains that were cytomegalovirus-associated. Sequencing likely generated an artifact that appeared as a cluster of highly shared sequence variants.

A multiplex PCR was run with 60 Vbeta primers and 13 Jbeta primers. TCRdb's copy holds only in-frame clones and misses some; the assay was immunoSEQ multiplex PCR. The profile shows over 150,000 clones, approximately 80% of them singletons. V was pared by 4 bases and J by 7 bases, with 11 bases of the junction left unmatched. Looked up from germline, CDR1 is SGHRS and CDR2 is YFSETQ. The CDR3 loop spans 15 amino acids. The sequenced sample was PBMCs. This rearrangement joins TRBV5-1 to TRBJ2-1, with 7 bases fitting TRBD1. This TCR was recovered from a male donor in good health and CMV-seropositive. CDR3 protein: CASSPDQGVANEQFF. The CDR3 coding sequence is TGCGCCAGCAGCCCCGACCAGGGGGTTGCGAATGAGCAGTTCTTC.